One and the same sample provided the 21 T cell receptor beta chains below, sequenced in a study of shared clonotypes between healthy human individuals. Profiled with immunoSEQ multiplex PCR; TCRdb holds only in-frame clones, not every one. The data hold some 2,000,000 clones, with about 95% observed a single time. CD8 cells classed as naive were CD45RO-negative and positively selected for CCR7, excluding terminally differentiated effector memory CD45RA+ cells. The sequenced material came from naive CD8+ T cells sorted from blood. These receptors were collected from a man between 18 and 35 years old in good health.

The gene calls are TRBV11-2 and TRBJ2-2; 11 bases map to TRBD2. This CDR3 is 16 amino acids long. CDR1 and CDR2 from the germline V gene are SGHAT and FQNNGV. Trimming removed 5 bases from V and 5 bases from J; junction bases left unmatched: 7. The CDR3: CASSPLAGDGTGELFF. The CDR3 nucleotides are TGTGCCAGCAGCCCACTAGCGGGAGATGGGACCGGGGAGCTGTTTTTT.

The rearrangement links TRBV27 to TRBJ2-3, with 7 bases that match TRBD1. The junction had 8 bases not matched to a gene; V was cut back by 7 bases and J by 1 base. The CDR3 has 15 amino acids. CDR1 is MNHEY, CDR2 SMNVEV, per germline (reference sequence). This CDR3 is CASMVWGQRTDTQYF. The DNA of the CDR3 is TGTGCCAGCATGGTGTGGGGACAGCGCACAGATACGCAGTATTTT.

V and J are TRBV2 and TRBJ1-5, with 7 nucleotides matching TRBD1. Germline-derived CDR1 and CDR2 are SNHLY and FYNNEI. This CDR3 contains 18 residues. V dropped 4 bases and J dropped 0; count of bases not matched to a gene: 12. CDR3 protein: CASSATGDAPHSNQPQHF. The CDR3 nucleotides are TGTGCCAGCAGTGCTACAGGGGATGCCCCCCATAGCAATCAGCCCCAGCATTTT.

CDR3 DNA sequence: TGCGCCAGCAGCCAAGTGACAGGGGCTTTGTATGGCTACACCTTC. Amino acid sequence: CASSQVTGALYGYTF. The V and J genes are TRBV4-1 and TRBJ1-2, with 8 bases aligning to TRBD1. This CDR3 spans 15 amino acids. The germline gives CDR1 MGHRA, CDR2 YSYEKL. Trimming at V came to 1 base and at J to 5 bases, leaving 6 bases not matched to a gene.

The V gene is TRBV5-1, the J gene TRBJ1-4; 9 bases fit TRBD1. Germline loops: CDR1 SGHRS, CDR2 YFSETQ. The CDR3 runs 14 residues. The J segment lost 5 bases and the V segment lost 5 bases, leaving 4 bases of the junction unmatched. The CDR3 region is CASSWTGVNEKLFF. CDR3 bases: TGCGCCAGCAGTTGGACAGGGGTGAATGAAAAACTGTTTTTT.

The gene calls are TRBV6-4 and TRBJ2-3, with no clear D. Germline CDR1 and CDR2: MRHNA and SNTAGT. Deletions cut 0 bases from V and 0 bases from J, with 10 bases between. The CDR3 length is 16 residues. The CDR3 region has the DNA TGTGCCAGCAGTGACTCGACCAGGAGTAGCACAGATACGCAGTATTTT. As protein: CASSDSTRSSTDTQYF.

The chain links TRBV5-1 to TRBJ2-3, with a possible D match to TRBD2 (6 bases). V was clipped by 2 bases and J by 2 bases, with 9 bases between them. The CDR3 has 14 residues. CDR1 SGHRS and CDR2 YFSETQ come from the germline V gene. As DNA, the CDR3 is TGCGCCAGCAGCTTTTGGGGGGTCACAGATACGCAGTATTTT. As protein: CASSFWGVTDTQYF.

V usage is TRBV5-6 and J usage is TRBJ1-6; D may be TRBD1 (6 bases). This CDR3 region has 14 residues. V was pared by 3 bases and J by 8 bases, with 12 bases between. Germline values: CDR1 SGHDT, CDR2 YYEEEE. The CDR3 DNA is TGTGCCAGCAGCTCCCGGGAGGGGGATTCACCCCTCCACTTT. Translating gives CASSSREGDSPLHF.

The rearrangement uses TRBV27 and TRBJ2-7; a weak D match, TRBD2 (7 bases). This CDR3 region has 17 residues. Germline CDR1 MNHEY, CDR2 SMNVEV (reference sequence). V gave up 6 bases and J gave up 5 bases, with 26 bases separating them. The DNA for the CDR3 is TGTGCCAGCAGCAACATCACCCCTCGGGGGGCCCTCCACGAGCAGTACTTC. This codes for CASSNITPRGALHEQYF.

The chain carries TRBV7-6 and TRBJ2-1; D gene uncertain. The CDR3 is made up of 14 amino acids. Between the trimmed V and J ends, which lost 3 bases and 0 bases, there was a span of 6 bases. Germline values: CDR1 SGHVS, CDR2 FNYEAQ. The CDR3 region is CASSFPSSYNEQFF. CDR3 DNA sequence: TGTGCCAGCAGCTTTCCCAGCTCCTACAATGAGCAGTTCTTC.

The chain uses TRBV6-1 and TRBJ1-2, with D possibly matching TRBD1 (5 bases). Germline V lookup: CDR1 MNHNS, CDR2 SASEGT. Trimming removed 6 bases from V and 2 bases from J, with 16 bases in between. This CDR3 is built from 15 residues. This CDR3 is CASSESPGGNYGYTF. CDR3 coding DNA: TGTGCCAGCAGCGAAAGCCCCGGGGGAAACTATGGCTACACCTTC.

DNA of the CDR3: TGTGCCAGCAGTTTGGTCGGGGAGGACGGTGAGCAGTTCTTC. This encodes CASSLVGEDGEQFF. This chain connects TRBV28 to TRBJ2-1; a possible D gene is TRBD2 (6 bases). Germline V gene lookup returns CDR1 MDHEN and CDR2 SYDVKM. Trimming cost V 3 bases and J 9 bases, with 15 bases left between them. The CDR3 loop spans 14 amino acids.

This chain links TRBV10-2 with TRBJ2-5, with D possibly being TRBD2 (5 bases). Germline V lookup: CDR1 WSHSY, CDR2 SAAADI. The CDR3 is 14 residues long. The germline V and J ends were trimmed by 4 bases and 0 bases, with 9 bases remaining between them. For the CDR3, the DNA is TGCGCCAGCAGTGCCGGGAAGTACCAAGAGACCCAGTACTTC. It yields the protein CASSAGKYQETQYF.

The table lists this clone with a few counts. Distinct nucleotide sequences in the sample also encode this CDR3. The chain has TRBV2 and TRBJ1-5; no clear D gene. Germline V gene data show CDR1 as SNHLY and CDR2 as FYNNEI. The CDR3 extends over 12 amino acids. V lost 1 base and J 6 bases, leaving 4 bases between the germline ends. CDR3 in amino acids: CASSEGSQPQHF. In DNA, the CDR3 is TGTGCCAGCAGTGAAGGGAGTCAGCCCCAGCATTTT.

CDR3 protein: CASSLVGGASSYNEQFF. CDR3 sequence (DNA): TGTGCCAGCAGCTTAGTGGGCGGAGCAAGCTCCTACAATGAGCAGTTCTTC. The rearrangement links TRBV7-2 to TRBJ2-1; D remains ambiguous. Germline CDR1 reads SGHTA; CDR2 reads FQGNSA. The CDR3 covers 17 residues. Trimming stripped 1 base from V and 0 bases from J, with 13 bases between.

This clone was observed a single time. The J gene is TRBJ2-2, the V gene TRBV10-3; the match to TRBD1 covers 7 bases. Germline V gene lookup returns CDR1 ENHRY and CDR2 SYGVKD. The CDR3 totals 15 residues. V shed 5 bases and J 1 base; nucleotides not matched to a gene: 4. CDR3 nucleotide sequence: TGTGCCATCAGTCTCGACAGGGAGAACACCGGGGAGCTGTTTTTT. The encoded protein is CAISLDRENTGELFF.

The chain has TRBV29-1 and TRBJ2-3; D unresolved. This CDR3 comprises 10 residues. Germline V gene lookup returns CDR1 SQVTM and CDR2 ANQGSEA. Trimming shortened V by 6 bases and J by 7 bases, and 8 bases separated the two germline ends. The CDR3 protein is CSVVDYTQYF. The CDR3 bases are TGCAGCGTGGTAGATTATACGCAGTATTTT.

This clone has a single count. In DNA form, the CDR3 reads TGTGCCAGCAGTTACGGGGGGACGGATGGCTACACCTTC. Translated: CASSYGGTDGYTF. This chain uses TRBV6-5 with TRBJ1-2; TRBD1 might be the D (5 bases). Germline assignment: CDR1 MNHEY and CDR2 SVGAGI. The CDR3 runs to 13 residues. Trimming left V 2 bases short and J 6 bases short, with 10 bases between.

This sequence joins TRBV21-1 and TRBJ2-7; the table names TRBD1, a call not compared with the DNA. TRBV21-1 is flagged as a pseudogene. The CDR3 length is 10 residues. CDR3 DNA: TGTGCCAGCAGCAAATTTTACAGGTACTTC. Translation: CASSKFYRYF.

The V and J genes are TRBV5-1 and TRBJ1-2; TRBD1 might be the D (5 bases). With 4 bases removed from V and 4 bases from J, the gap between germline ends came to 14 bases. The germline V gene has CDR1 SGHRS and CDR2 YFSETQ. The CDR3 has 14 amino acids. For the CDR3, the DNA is TGCGCCAGCAGCCAAACACAGGAATCCTATGGCTACACCTTC. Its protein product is CASSQTQESYGYTF.

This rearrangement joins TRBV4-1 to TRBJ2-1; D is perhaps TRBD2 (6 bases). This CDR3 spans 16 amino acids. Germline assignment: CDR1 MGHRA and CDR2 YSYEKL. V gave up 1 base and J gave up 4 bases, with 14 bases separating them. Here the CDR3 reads CASSQAAERAYNEQFF. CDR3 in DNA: TGCGCCAGCAGCCAAGCGGCGGAGCGGGCGTACAATGAGCAGTTCTTC.